This T cell receptor (beta chain) was sequenced in a study of response to subunit inactivated influenza vaccine. V dropped 5 bases and J dropped 0 bases, with 14 bases sitting between them. This CDR3 is built from 16 residues. In TCRdb, the RT-PCR reads were re-called with MiXCR into one record per CDR3 protein. The top ten clones hold 2.5% to 3% of a sample with 500,000 to 550,000 distinct CDR3 sequences, around a quarter of them seen once. The sample was also reused in another study, on T cells expressing NK-cell markers. That paper states: As the method of synthesis, 5'RACE template switching with UMIs yielded TCR beta cDNA. Obtained from sorted CD3+CD56+NKG2C+, CD3+CD56+NKG2C- and CD3+CD56-NKG2C+ T cells were the TCR beta repertoires. Eight donors were sequenced, of whom seven were HCMV-seropositive, while the remaining one was HCMV-seronegative. A few donors' CD3+CD56-NKG2C+ cells were dominated by the same clonotypes.

This chain uses TRBV12-3 or TRBV12-4 with TRBJ1-5; weak D call: TRBD1 (6 bases). The sequence was obtained from a middle-aged man who received an inactivated influenza vaccine. This material consisted of CD4+ T cells sorted from PBMCs, taken 12 days after vaccination. CDR3 amino acids: CASSGGTRNSNQPQHF. The CDR3 nucleotides read TGTGCCAGCAGTGGAGGGACACGAAATAGCAATCAGCCCCAGCATTTT.